This TCR beta chain was observed in a study of T cells in Graves' hyperthyroidism and ophthalmopathy. This clonotype was observed a few times. The antigen remains undetermined. The CDR3 consists of 17 residues. The germline CDR1 and CDR2 sequences are SGHTS and YDEGEE. Trimming at V came to 0 bases and at J to 4 bases, leaving 8 bases not matched to a gene. The authors deemed Graves' hyperthyroidism stable absent ophthalmopathy progression within 18 months. Amplification of TCR beta CDR3 regions used RNA as the template. Researchers ran a first-round RT-PCR on the TCR CDR3 using the HTBI primer set. TCRdb reprocessed the multiplex PCR reads with MiXCR, giving one entry per CDR3 protein. Among about 420,000 distinct CDR3 sequences listed, approximately 15% were seen once. Study results and limitations: In blood, most of the thyroid clonotypes expanded above 0.001 were also present.

The chain employs TRBV5-8 and TRBJ1-2; 11 nucleotides match TRBD1. The sequencing sample was made of blood. This receptor was obtained from a woman under 30 with Graves' hyperthyroidism. The CDR3 sequence: CASSLAGTGGYGYGYTF. For the CDR3, the DNA is TGTGCCAGCAGCTTGGCCGGGACAGGGGGGTACGGCTATGGCTACACCTTC. The variable domain in full, with the rest retrieved from reference TRBV5-8 and TRBJ1-2, is EAGVTQSPTHLIKTRGQQATLRCSPISGHTSVYWYQQALGLGLQFLLWYDEGEERNRGNFPPRFSGRQFPNYSSELNVNALELEDSALYLCASSLAGTGGYGYGYTFGSGTRLTVV.